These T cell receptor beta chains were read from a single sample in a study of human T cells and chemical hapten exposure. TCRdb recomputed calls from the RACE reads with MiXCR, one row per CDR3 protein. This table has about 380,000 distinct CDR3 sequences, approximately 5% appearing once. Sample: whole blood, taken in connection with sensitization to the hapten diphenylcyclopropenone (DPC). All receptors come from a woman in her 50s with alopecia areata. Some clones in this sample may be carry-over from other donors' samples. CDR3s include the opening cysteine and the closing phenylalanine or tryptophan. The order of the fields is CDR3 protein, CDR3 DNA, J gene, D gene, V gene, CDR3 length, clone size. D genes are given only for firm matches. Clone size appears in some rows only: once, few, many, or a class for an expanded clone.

CDR3 protein: CASSLATYGYTF
CDR3 DNA: TGTGCCAGCAGTTTGGCCACATATGGCTACACCTTC
J gene: TRBJ1-2
D gene: -
V gene: TRBV12-3/TRBV12-4
CDR3 length: 12
clone size: -

CDR3 protein: CASSSRGRVWPQHF
CDR3 DNA: TGTGCCAGCAGCTCCAGGGGGCGGGTATGGCCCCAGCATTTT
J gene: TRBJ1-5
D gene: TRBD1
V gene: TRBV7-2
CDR3 length: 14
clone size: -

CDR3 protein: CASSHDPGLNQPQHF
CDR3 DNA: TGTGCCAGCAGCCATGACCCGGGACTCAATCAGCCCCAGCATTTT
J gene: TRBJ1-5
D gene: -
V gene: TRBV3-1
CDR3 length: 15
clone size: -

CDR3 protein: CASSPLTNEQFF
CDR3 DNA: TGTGCCAGCAGCCCTTTAACTAATGAGCAGTTCTTC
J gene: TRBJ2-1
D gene: -
V gene: TRBV25-1
CDR3 length: 12
clone size: many

CDR3 protein: CASSSGYTQYF
CDR3 DNA: TGTGCCAGCAGTTCCGGATACACGCAGTATTTT
J gene: TRBJ2-3
D gene: -
V gene: TRBV12-3/TRBV12-4
CDR3 length: 11
clone size: many

CDR3 protein: CASSFESGGLQPQHF
CDR3 DNA: TGTGCCAGCAGTTTCGAGAGTGGAGGGTTACAGCCCCAGCATTTT
J gene: TRBJ1-5
D gene: -
V gene: TRBV12-3/TRBV12-4
CDR3 length: 15
clone size: many

CDR3 protein: CASGGLAKNIQYF
CDR3 DNA: TGTGCCAGCGGCGGGCTAGCCAAAAACATTCAGTACTTC
J gene: TRBJ2-4
D gene: -
V gene: TRBV7-9
CDR3 length: 13
clone size: few

CDR3 protein: CSARDSARSSYNSPLHF
CDR3 DNA: TGCAGTGCTAGAGATTCGGCTCGAAGCTCCTATAATTCACCCCTCCACTTT
J gene: TRBJ1-6
D gene: -
V gene: TRBV20-1
CDR3 length: 17
clone size: many

CDR3 protein: CASSLARQGAAVTF
CDR3 DNA: TGTGCCAGCAGCTTAGCTCGACAGGGGGCTGCCGTCACCTTC
J gene: TRBJ1-2
D gene: TRBD1
V gene: TRBV7-2
CDR3 length: 14
clone size: -

CDR3 protein: CATSKGQGYNEQFF
CDR3 DNA: TGTGCCACCAGCAAAGGACAGGGGTACAATGAGCAGTTCTTC
J gene: TRBJ2-1
D gene: TRBD1
V gene: TRBV15
CDR3 length: 14
clone size: -

CDR3 protein: CASSLQGQNYEQYF
CDR3 DNA: TGTGCCAGCAGTTTACAGGGACAGAACTACGAGCAGTACTTC
J gene: TRBJ2-7
D gene: TRBD1
V gene: TRBV27
CDR3 length: 14
clone size: few

CDR3 protein: CAWSEPSGTWDEQFF
CDR3 DNA: TGTGCCTGGAGCGAACCTAGCGGGACGTGGGATGAGCAGTTCTTC
J gene: TRBJ2-1
D gene: TRBD2
V gene: TRBV30
CDR3 length: 15
clone size: -

CDR3 protein: CASSLANLGTEAFF
CDR3 DNA: TGCGCCAGCAGCTTGGCCAATCTGGGGACTGAAGCTTTCTTT
J gene: TRBJ1-1
D gene: -
V gene: TRBV5-1
CDR3 length: 14
clone size: few

CDR3 protein: CASSFELSETQYF
CDR3 DNA: TGTGCCAGCAGTTTTGAGCTATCGGAGACCCAGTACTTC
J gene: TRBJ2-5
D gene: -
V gene: TRBV12-3/TRBV12-4
CDR3 length: 13
clone size: -

CDR3 protein: CAWANTGYGYTF
CDR3 DNA: TGTGCCTGGGCGAATACAGGGTACGGCTACACCTTC
J gene: TRBJ1-2
D gene: -
V gene: TRBV30
CDR3 length: 12
clone size: -

CDR3 protein: CASSVKGVLGYEQYF
CDR3 DNA: TGTGCCAGCAGCGTAAAGGGGGTTCTTGGGTACGAGCAGTACTTC
J gene: TRBJ2-7
D gene: -
V gene: TRBV9
CDR3 length: 15
clone size: -

CDR3 protein: CASRPGYESSYNEQFF
CDR3 DNA: TGTGCCAGCAGACCAGGCTATGAGAGCTCCTACAATGAGCAGTTCTTC
J gene: TRBJ2-1
D gene: -
V gene: TRBV27
CDR3 length: 16
clone size: -

CDR3 protein: CASSLRRTSGVSALYEQYF
CDR3 DNA: TGTGCCAGCAGTTTACGGCGGACTAGCGGAGTGTCAGCCCTCTACGAGCAGTACTTC
J gene: TRBJ2-7
D gene: TRBD2
V gene: TRBV27
CDR3 length: 19
clone size: few

CDR3 protein: CASSQGLGGEAFF
CDR3 DNA: TGTGCCAGCAGCCAAGGCTTGGGCGGTGAAGCTTTCTTT
J gene: TRBJ1-1
D gene: -
V gene: TRBV3-1
CDR3 length: 13
clone size: few

CDR3 protein: CSTYRGQEETQYF
CDR3 DNA: TGCAGTACTTACAGGGGGCAGGAAGAGACCCAGTACTTC
J gene: TRBJ2-5
D gene: TRBD1
V gene: TRBV20-1
CDR3 length: 13
clone size: few

CDR3 protein: CATSPVSITPGEQYF
CDR3 DNA: TGCGCCACCTCCCCGGTGTCTATTACCCCGGGAGAGCAGTACTTC
J gene: TRBJ2-7
D gene: -
V gene: TRBV5-1
CDR3 length: 15
clone size: few